Listed below are T cell receptor beta chains from one sample, sequenced in a study of technical replicates of blood from a handful of donors. Profiling relied on immunoSEQ multiplex PCR, and the TCRdb table lists in-frame clones only, not all of them. This sample has tens of thousands of clones, with roughly 94% found just once. Sequencing was carried out using T cells isolated from PBMCs. All receptors come from a human donor in good health. Both conserved end residues are part of each CDR3. The D gene is left open where the match is weak. The size of a clone is reported for some rows only, either as once, few or many, or as a class for expanded clones.

NA	TRBJ2-5	NA	TRBV4-1	TGCGCCAGCAGCCAAGGGGCTAACCTAGAGACCCAGTACTTC	CASSQGANLETQYF
NA	TRBJ2-1	TRBD2	TRBV5-6	TGTGCCAGCAGCTTGGGACTAGCGGGAGGGATTGAGCAGTTCTTC	CASSLGLAGGIEQFF
NA	TRBJ2-7	NA	TRBV2	TGTGCCAGCACAGGGTCCAGCTCCTACGAGCAGTACTTC	CASTGSSSYEQYF
few	TRBJ2-7	TRBD2	TRBV6-5	TGTGCCAGCAGCCCACTAGCGGGACAGGTCGACGAGCAGTACTTC	CASSPLAGQVDEQYF
NA	TRBJ2-7	TRBD1	TRBV19	TGTGCCATCACACCGGGACAGGGGGACCAAAGCTCCTACGAGCAGTACTTC	CAITPGQGDQSSYEQYF
NA	TRBJ1-5	NA	TRBV29-1	TGCAGCGTTCAGGAGGGGCCGTACAATCAGCCCCAGCATTTT	CSVQEGPYNQPQHF
NA	TRBJ2-7	NA	TRBV10-3	TGTGCCATCGAACAGGCTGGTGAGCAGTACTTC	CAIEQAGEQYF
once	TRBJ1-4	NA	TRBV6-1	TGTGCCAGCAGTCCTCAGGGGGAAAAACTGTTTTTT	CASSPQGEKLFF
NA	TRBJ1-4	NA	TRBV2	TGTGCCAGCAGTGACGGGGGACGGATTAATGAAAAACTGTTTTTT	CASSDGGRINEKLFF
NA	TRBJ2-3	NA	TRBV27	TGTGCCAGCAGTTCCTCCCTTGATACGCAGTATTTT	CASSSSLDTQYF
NA	TRBJ2-2	NA	TRBV15	TGTGCCACCAGTCCCCTTGGGGGGGGGCAGAACACCGGGGAGCTGTTTTTT	CATSPLGGGQNTGELFF
NA	TRBJ2-3	NA	TRBV7-9	TGTGCCAGCAGCTTAGGACCCGGGGATACGCAGTATTTT	CASSLGPGDTQYF
NA	TRBJ2-7	TRBD2	TRBV11-1	TGTGCCAGCAGCGGTGGGACTAGCGGGGGAGGTTCCTACGAGCAGTACTTC	CASSGGTSGGGSYEQYF
NA	TRBJ2-2	TRBD2	TRBV2	TGTGCCAGCACCCTATTCGGGAGGGGCGACACCGGGGAGCTGTTTTTT	CASTLFGRGDTGELFF
NA	TRBJ1-2	NA	TRBV25-1	TGTGCCAGCAGTGACTGGGGCTACTATGGCTACACCTTC	CASSDWGYYGYTF
NA	TRBJ1-1	NA	TRBV11-2	TGTGCCAGCAGCTGGCGTTATGGGGGAGGGACTGAAGCTTTCTTT	CASSWRYGGGTEAFF
NA	TRBJ1-4	NA	TRBV10-3	TGTGCCATCAGCCGAGGTACGGGGGTACTTAATGCAACTAATGAAAAACTGTTTTTT	CAISRGTGVLNATNEKLFF
NA	TRBJ1-2	NA	TRBV10-1	TGCGCCAGCAGTGAGTCAGGGAGCGGCTACACCTTC	CASSESGSGYTF
NA	TRBJ1-2	TRBD1	TRBV20-1	TGCAGTGCAAGGACAGGGTTCGGCTACACCTTC	CSARTGFGYTF
NA	TRBJ1-6	TRBD1	TRBV30	TGTGCCATGACAGGGGTTAGGGGTTCACCCCTCCACTTT	CAMTGVRGSPLHF
NA	TRBJ1-1	NA	TRBV28	TGTGCCAGCAAGAATACAGGGAACGAATGGGGGTACACTGAAGCTTTCTTT	CASKNTGNEWGYTEAFF
once	TRBJ2-7	TRBD1	TRBV11-2	TGTGCCAGCAGTTTCCGGACAGGGGCCATCTCCTACGAGCAGTACTTC	CASSFRTGAISYEQYF
NA	TRBJ2-3	NA	TRBV4-1	TGCGCCAGCAGCCAAATGGGCGGGGTGTCAGATACGCAGTATTTT	CASSQMGGVSDTQYF
NA	TRBJ1-2	TRBD1	TRBV6-5	TGTGCCAGCAGTTATCGGGACAGGGACGGCTACACCTTC	CASSYRDRDGYTF
NA	TRBJ1-2	NA	TRBV28	TGTGCCAGCAGTCTATGGGGGGGGATCGCGTCCTATGGCTACACCTTC	CASSLWGGIASYGYTF
NA	TRBJ2-1	NA	TRBV12-5	TGTGCTAGTGGTTTGGTACTGGGCGGGACCCGTCTCGATGAGCAGTTCTTC	CASGLVLGGTRLDEQFF
NA	TRBJ2-1	TRBD1	TRBV5-4	TGTGCCAGCAGCTTGGCCGCGGGACAGGGTGTTAGAAATGAGCAGTTCTTC	CASSLAAGQGVRNEQFF
once	TRBJ2-3	NA	TRBV5-1	TGCGCCAGCAGTTTGACCCTTTCCCTATCAGATACGCAGTATTTT	CASSLTLSLSDTQYF
NA	TRBJ2-1	TRBD2	TRBV9	TGTGCCAGCAGCGTAGATCCAGCGGGGGGCTCTCCGGAGCAGTTCTTC	CASSVDPAGGSPEQFF
NA	TRBJ2-1	TRBD2	TRBV19	TGTGCCAGTAGTATTTTGCGGACTAGCGGCTCCTACAATGAGCAGTTCTTC	CASSILRTSGSYNEQFF
NA	TRBJ2-1	NA	TRBV7-9	TGTGCCAGCAGGGACGCGGAACAGGTGTCATACAATGAGCAGTTCTTC	CASRDAEQVSYNEQFF
NA	TRBJ1-2	TRBD1	TRBV5-6	TGTGCCAGCGGACAGGAGAGAGGCTACACCTTC	CASGQERGYTF
NA	TRBJ1-3	NA	TRBV7-9	TGTGCCAGCAGCTCCCCGGGGATCTCTGGAAACACCATATATTTT	CASSSPGISGNTIYF
once	TRBJ2-5	TRBD2	TRBV9	TGTGCCAGCAGCGACGGGGACTACGGGCAAGAGACCCAGTACTTC	CASSDGDYGQETQYF
NA	TRBJ1-5	TRBD1	TRBV29-1	TGCAGCGTTTCCGGACAGGGAGGCAATCAGCCCCAGCATTTT	CSVSGQGGNQPQHF
NA	TRBJ2-7	TRBD2	TRBV5-4	TGTGCCAGCAGCTTAGCCCTGTCTACCCGGGGGGACGAGCAGTACTTC	CASSLALSTRGDEQYF
NA	TRBJ2-5	NA	TRBV5-1	TGCGCCAGCAGCTCCCAGGGGTTTCAAGAGACCCAGTACTTC	CASSSQGFQETQYF
NA	TRBJ2-5	NA	TRBV5-1	TGCGCCAGCAGCATCGACACCCAGGCAGAGACCCAGTACTTC	CASSIDTQAETQYF
NA	TRBJ2-7	TRBD2	TRBV6-5	TGTGCCAGCAGCCGCCTCCAAGGGGACTACGGGCAGTACTTC	CASSRLQGDYGQYF
NA	TRBJ1-2	NA	TRBV2	TGTGCCAGCACCCCCATTGGGGGGAATTTACTCCTCTTAGGGTTC	CASTPIGGNLLLLGF
NA	TRBJ2-5	NA	TRBV6-1	TGTGCCAGCAGTGAAGTTGCCAGCCAAGAGACCCAGTACTTC	CASSEVASQETQYF
NA	TRBJ2-1	NA	TRBV5-4	TGTGCCAGCAGCTTGGCCCTTATCCGGACTGTTGGTGAGCAGTTCTTC	CASSLALIRTVGEQFF
NA	TRBJ1-1	NA	TRBV2	TGTGCCACGCGTATTAACAAGGGGAGGGGACTTATGAACACTGAAGCTTTCTTT	CATRINKGRGLMNTEAFF
NA	TRBJ2-3	TRBD1	TRBV27	TGTGCCAGCAGTTTTATCGCAGGGGGCAGGGATACGCAGTATTTT	CASSFIAGGRDTQYF
NA	TRBJ2-7	TRBD2	TRBV27	TGTGCCAGCAGTTTATCAGGGAGGGCCTACGAGCAGTACTTC	CASSLSGRAYEQYF
NA	TRBJ2-1	NA	TRBV15	TGTGCCACCAGCAGAATACGGACGGGGAGCTCCTACAATGAGCAGTTCTTC	CATSRIRTGSSYNEQFF
NA	TRBJ2-7	NA	TRBV27	TGTGCCAGCAGTCGGAGGAGGGCAGATTTCGGCTACGAGCAGTACTTC	CASSRRRADFGYEQYF
few	TRBJ2-7	NA	TRBV6-6	TGTGCCAGCAGTTATTGGCCCCCAGCGACCGAGCAGTACTTC	CASSYWPPATEQYF
few	TRBJ2-7	TRBD1	TRBV7-9	TGTGCCAGCAGTTTAGGGACAGGGACCGGGGGGGAGCAGTACTTC	CASSLGTGTGGEQYF
NA	TRBJ2-7	NA	TRBV7-9	TGTGCCAGCAGCTTCCGGGACACTGCGAAGGAGCAGTACTTC	CASSFRDTAKEQYF
NA	TRBJ2-7	TRBD2	TRBV5-4	TGTGCCAGCAGCCCTCTAGCGGGGAGAACCTACGAGCAGTACTTC	CASSPLAGRTYEQYF
NA	TRBJ2-7	TRBD2	TRBV2	TGTGCCAGCAGCACCCCCGGGACTAGCGACTTCTACGAGCAGTACTTC	CASSTPGTSDFYEQYF
NA	TRBJ2-2	TRBD2	TRBV5-6	TGTGCCAGCAGCCTAACTAGCGTGAGTGTCACCGGGGAGCTGTTTTTT	CASSLTSVSVTGELFF
NA	TRBJ2-5	NA	TRBV27	TGTGCCAGCAGTTTAAATCGGGGGGAGACCCAGTACTTC	CASSLNRGETQYF